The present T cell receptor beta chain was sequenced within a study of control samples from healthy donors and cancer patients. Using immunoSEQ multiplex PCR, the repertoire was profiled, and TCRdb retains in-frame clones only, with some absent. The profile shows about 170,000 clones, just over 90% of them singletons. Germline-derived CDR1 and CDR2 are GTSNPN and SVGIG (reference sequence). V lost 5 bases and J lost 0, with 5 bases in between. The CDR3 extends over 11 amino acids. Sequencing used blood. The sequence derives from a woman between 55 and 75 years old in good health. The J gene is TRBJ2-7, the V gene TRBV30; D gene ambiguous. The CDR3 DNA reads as TGTGCCTGGGCGAGCTCCTACGAGCAGTACTTC. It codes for CAWASSYEQYF.